This T cell receptor beta chain stems from a study of OX40 agonist ivuxolimab in advanced cancers. Study findings and constraints: Among T cells, CD8+ cells averaged more expanded clones than CD4+ cells.

Here immunoSEQ multiplex PCR was the method, and the copy in TCRdb shows in-frame clones only, minus some. This table has 70,000 to 85,000 clones, more than 90% appearing once. Trimming stripped 6 bases from V and 7 bases from J, with 13 bases between. Germline-derived CDR1 and CDR2 are MNHEY and SMNVEV (reference sequence). CDR3 length: 12 residues. Comments on this clone: Its antigen remains unknown.

This sequence joins TRBV27 and TRBJ2-7; D is possibly TRBD2 (7 bases). Source: CD4+ or CD8+ T cells sorted from blood, taken in a trial of the OX40 agonist ivuxolimab. The sequence came from an adult with an advanced solid tumor such as melanoma, head and neck, liver or kidney cancer. This CDR3 is CASSWRGGEQYF. CDR3 nucleotide sequence: TGTGCCAGCAGCTGGAGGGGGGGGGAGCAGTACTTC.